This TCR beta chain was recorded in a study of blood T cell repertoires in COVID-19. On the study more broadly: Acute and convalescent COVID-19 samples came from the United States, Italy and Spain. T cells, B-cell-depleted T cells, or PBMCs provided the cDNA or gDNA that served as material.

How the authors handled the data: Amplification from reference gene primers served as the basis for estimated nucleated cell counts. Assay: immunoSEQ multiplex PCR; the TCRdb copy retains only in-frame clones and omits some. V and J calls and clone size are as listed in that table; D and trimming were resolved from the DNA. The data show 150,000 to 200,000 clones, roughly 82% seen once. With V trimmed by 2 bases and J by 6 bases, 7 bases remained unmatched. This CDR3 contains 14 residues. Germline V gives CDR1 SGHVS, CDR2 FQNEAQ. V gene TRBV7-8 combines with J gene TRBJ2-7; 7 bases are shared with TRBD2. Sample: peripheral blood. This sequence originates from a woman between 70 and 85 years old with acute or convalescent COVID-19. The CDR3 protein is CASSLWDYGGEQYF. In DNA form, the CDR3 reads TGTGCCAGCAGCTTATGGGACTACGGGGGCGAGCAGTACTTC.